What follows is one T cell receptor (beta chain) and its context. The data originate from a study of CD4 and CD8 cells across lung adenocarcinoma regions. Germline-derived CDR1 and CDR2 are SGHDT and YYEEEE. CDR3 size: 15 residues. Trimming shortened V by 4 bases and J by 0 bases, and 11 bases separated the two germline ends. Donors had localized lung adenocarcinoma, a non-small cell lung cancer. From the PCR reads, TCRdb called clonotypes with MiXCR, one entry per CDR3 protein. This table holds approximately 25,000 distinct CDR3 sequences, 50% to 55% found once. The clonotype was recovered from a male donor with lung adenocarcinoma. The CD4 and CD8 labels of this study may be unreliable. The V gene is TRBV5-6, the J gene TRBJ2-1; D unclear. Sequencing was performed on CD8+ T cells from the center of a lung tumor. The CDR3 reads CASSPTFSSYNEQFF. CDR3 coding DNA: TGTGCCAGCAGCCCCACCTTCAGCTCCTACAATGAGCAGTTCTTC.